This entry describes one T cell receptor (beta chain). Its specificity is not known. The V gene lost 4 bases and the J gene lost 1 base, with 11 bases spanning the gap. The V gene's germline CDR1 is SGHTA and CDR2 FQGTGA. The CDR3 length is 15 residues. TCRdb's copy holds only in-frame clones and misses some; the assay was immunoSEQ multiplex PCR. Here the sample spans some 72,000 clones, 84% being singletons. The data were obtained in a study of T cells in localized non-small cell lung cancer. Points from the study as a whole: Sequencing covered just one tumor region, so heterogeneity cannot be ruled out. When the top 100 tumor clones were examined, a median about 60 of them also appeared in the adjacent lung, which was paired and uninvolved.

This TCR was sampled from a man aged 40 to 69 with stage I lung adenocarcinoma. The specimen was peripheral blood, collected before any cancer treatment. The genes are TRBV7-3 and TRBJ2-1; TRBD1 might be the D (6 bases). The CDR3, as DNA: TGTGCCAGCAGCTCGACCGGGACATCCTACAATGAGCAGTTCTTC. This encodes CASSSTGTSYNEQFF.